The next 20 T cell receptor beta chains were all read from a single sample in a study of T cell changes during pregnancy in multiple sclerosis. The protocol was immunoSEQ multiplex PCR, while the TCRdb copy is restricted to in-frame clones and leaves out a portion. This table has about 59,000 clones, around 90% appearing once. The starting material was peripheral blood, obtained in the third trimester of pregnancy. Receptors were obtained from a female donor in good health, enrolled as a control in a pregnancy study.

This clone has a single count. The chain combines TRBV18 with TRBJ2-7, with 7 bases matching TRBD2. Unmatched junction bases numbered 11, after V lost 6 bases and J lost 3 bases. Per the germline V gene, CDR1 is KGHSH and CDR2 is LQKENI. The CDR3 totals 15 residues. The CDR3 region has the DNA TGTGCCAGCTCCCCCCGGAGCGGGGCTCTCTACGAGCAGTACTTC. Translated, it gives CASSPRSGALYEQYF.

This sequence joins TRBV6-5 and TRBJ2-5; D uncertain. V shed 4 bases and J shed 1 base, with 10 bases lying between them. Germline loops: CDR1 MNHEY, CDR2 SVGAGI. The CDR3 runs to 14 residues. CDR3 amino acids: CASSSFDSQETQYF. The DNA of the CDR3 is TGTGCCAGCAGTTCGTTTGACTCCCAAGAGACCCAGTACTTC.

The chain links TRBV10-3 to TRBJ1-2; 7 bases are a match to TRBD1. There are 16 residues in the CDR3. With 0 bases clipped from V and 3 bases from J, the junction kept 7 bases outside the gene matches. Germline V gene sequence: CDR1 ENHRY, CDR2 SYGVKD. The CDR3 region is CAISESREGAHYGYTF. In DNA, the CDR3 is TGTGCCATCAGTGAGTCAAGAGAGGGGGCCCACTATGGCTACACCTTC.

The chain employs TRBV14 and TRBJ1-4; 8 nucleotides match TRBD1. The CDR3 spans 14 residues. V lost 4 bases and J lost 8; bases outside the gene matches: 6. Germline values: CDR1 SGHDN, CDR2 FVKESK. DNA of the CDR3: TGTGCCAGCAGCCTCAGGGGGCTTGAGGAAAAACTGTTTTTT. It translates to CASSLRGLEEKLFF.

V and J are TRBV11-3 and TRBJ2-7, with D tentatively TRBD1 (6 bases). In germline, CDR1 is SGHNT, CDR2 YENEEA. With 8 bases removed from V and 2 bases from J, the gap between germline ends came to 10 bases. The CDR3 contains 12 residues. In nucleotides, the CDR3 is TGTGCCAGCGGGGACATTCCCTACGAGCAGTACTTC. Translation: CASGDIPYEQYF. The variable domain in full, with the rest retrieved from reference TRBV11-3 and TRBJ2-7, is EAGVVQSPRYKIIEKKQPVAFWCNPISGHNTLYWYLQNLGQGPELLIRYENEEAVDDSQLPKDRFSAERLKGVDSTLKIQPAELGDSAVYLCASGDIPYEQYFGPGTRLTVT.

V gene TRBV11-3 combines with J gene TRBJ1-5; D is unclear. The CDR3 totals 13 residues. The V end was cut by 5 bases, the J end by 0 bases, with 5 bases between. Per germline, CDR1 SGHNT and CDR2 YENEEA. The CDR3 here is CASSPDSNQPQHF. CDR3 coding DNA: TGTGCCAGCAGCCCAGATAGCAATCAGCCCCAGCATTTT.

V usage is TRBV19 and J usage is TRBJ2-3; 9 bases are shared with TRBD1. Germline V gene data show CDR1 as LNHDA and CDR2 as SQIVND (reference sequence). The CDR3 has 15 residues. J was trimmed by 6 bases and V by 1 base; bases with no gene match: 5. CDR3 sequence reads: CASSIADRGSDTQYF. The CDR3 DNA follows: TGTGCCAGTAGTATAGCGGACAGGGGATCGGATACGCAGTATTTT.

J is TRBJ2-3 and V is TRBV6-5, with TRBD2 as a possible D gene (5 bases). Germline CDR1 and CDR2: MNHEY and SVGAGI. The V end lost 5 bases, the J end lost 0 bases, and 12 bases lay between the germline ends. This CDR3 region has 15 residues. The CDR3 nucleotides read TGTGCCAGCAGTCGTACCCTAGCAAGCACAGATACGCAGTATTTT. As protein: CASSRTLASTDTQYF.

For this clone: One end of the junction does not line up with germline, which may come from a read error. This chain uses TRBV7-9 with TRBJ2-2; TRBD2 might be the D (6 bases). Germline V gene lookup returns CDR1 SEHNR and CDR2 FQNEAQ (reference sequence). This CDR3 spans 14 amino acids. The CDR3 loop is CASSLRRNGRELFF. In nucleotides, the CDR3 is TGTGCCAGCAGCTTAAGGCGCAACGGACGGGAGCTGTTTTTC. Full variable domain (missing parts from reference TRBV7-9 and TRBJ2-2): DTGVSQNPRHKITKRGQNVTFRCDPISEHNRLYWYRQTLGQGPEFLTYFQNEAQLEKSRLLSDRFSAERPKGSFSTLEIQRTEQGDSAMYLCASSLRRNGRELFFGEGSRLTVL.

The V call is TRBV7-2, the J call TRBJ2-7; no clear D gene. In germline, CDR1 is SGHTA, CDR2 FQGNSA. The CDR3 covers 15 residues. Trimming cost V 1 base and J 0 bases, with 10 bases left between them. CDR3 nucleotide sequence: TGTGCCAGCAGCTTAGAGTCGCAGGTCTCCTACGAGCAGTACTTC. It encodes CASSLESQVSYEQYF.

The DNA for the CDR3 is TGTGCCAGCAGCTTACAGACAGGGGCAGATACGCAGTATTTT. This codes for CASSLQTGADTQYF. J is TRBJ2-3 and V is TRBV7-3; the match to TRBD1 covers 8 bases. CDR1 and CDR2 (germline): SGHTA, FQGTGA. The CDR3 is 14 amino acids. V trimming: 2 bases; J trimming: 4 bases; junction bases outside the gene matches: 2.

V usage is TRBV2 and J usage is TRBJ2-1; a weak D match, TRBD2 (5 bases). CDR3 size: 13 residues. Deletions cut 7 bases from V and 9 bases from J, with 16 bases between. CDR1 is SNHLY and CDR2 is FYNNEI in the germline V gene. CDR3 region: CASKEAGLTEQFF. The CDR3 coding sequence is TGTGCCAGCAAGGAGGCCGGGCTTACTGAGCAGTTCTTC. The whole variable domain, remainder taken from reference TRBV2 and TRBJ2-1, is EPEVTQTPSHQVTQMGQEVILRCVPISNHLYFYWYRQILGQKVEFLVSFYNNEISEKSEIFDDQFSVERPDGSNFTLKIRSTKLEDSAMYFCASKEAGLTEQFFGPGTRLTVL.

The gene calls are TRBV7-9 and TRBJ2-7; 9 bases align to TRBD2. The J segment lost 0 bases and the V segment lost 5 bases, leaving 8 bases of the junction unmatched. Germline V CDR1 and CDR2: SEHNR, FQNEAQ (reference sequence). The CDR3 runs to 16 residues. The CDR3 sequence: CASSPPVAGVSYEQYF. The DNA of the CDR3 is TGTGCCAGCAGCCCCCCGGTAGCGGGGGTCTCCTACGAGCAGTACTTC.

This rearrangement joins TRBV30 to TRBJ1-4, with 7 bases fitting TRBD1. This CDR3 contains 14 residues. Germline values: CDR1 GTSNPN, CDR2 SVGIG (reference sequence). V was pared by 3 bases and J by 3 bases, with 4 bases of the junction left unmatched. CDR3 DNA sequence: TGTGCCTGGAGGGTAGGGGGCCCTAATGAAAAACTGTTTTTT. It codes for CAWRVGGPNEKLFF.

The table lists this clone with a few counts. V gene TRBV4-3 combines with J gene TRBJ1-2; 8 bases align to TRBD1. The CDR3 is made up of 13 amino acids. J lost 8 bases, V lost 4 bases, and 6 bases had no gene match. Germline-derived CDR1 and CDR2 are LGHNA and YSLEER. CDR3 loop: CASSRTGSEGYTF. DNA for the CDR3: TGCGCCAGCAGCCGGACAGGGTCGGAAGGCTACACCTTC.

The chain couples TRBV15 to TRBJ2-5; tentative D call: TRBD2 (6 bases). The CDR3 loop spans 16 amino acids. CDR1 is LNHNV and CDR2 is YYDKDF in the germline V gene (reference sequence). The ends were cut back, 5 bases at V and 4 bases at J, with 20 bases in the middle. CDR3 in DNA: TGTGCCACCAGCGGGGGGAGGTGGGCTGTCGGAGAGACCCAGTACTTC. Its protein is CATSGGRWAVGETQYF.

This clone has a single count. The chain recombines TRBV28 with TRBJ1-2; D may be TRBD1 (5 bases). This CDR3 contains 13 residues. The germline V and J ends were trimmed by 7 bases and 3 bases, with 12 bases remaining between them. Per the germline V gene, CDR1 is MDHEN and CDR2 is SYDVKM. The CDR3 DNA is TGTGCCAGCAAATCTGGGGCGGACTATGGCTACACCTTC. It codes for CASKSGADYGYTF.

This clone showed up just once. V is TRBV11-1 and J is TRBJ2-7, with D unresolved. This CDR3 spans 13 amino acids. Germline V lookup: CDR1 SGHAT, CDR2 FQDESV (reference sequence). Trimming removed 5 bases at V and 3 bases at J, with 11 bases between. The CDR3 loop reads CASSPMTGYEQYF. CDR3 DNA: TGTGCCAGCAGCCCAATGACGGGCTACGAGCAGTACTTC.

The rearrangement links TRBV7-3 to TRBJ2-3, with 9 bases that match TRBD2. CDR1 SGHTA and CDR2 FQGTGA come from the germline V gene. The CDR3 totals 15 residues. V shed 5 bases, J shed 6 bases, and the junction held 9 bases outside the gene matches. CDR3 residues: CASSPPGAGGDTQYF. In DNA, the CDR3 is TGTGCCAGCAGCCCCCCGGGGGCGGGGGGGGATACGCAGTATTTT.

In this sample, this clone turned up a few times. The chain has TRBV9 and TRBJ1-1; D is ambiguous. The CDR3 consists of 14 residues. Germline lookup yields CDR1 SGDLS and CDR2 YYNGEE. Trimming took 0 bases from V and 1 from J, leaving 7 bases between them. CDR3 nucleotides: TGTGCCAGCAGCGTAGGTAGTGGGAACACTGAAGCTTTCTTT. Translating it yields CASSVGSGNTEAFF. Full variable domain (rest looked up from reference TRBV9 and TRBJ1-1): DSGVTQTPKHLITATGQRVTLRCSPRSGDLSVYWYQQSLDQGLQFLIQYYNGEERAKGNILERFSAQQFPDLHSELNLSSLELGDSALYFCASSVGSGNTEAFFGQGTRLTVV.